Below are 22 T cell receptor beta chains sequenced from a single sample in a study of T cells in Graves' hyperthyroidism and ophthalmopathy (dated by TCRdb to about 2019). The library relied on multiplex PCR. The data were produced on an Illumina HiSeq 2000. TCR beta CDR3 regions were amplified from RNA transcripts. For the first round of RT-PCR on the TCR CDR3, the HTBI primer set was used together with the Qiagen OneStep RT-PCR kit. Using fastp at Q25 and MiXCR, TCRdb reprocessed the public reads and kept productive beta chains. Every CDR3 protein is listed once, alongside the most common genes and DNA of its rows. The sample table shows 89,000 or so distinct CDR3 sequences, and around 37% are seen once. Together, the top ten hold roughly a tenth of the sample. Sequencing used peripheral blood or thyroid tissue (not recorded which). The origin of the receptors is a woman in her 30s with Graves' hyperthyroidism.

Many counts were recorded for this clonotype. Written as DNA, the CDR3 is TGTGCCAGCAGTGATGGGGGAAACACAGATACGCAGTATTTT. It codes for CASSDGGNTDTQYF. This chain uses TRBV6-5 with TRBJ2-3; the D gene could be TRBD1 or TRBD2 (5 bases each). In germline, CDR1 is MNHEY, CDR2 SVGAGI. Trimming stripped 5 bases from V and 2 bases from J, with 11 bases between. The CDR3 runs to 14 residues.

This chain links TRBV20-1 with TRBJ1-2; perhaps TRBD1 as D (5 bases). The CDR3 sequence is 11 residues long. V lost 5 bases and J lost 9, with 13 bases in between. CDR1 is DFQATT, CDR2 SNEGSKA, per germline (reference sequence). Here the CDR3 reads CSAWGLVSYTF. CDR3 sequence (DNA): TGCAGTGCTTGGGGACTAGTGAGCTACACCTTC.

This clonotype turned up a few times. This CDR3 reads CASSLGVLYYNEQFF. The CDR3 coding sequence is TGTGCCAGCAGCTTAGGGGTACTTTACTACAATGAGCAGTTCTTC. The gene calls are TRBV7-9 and TRBJ2-1; no firm D call. Germline CDR1 reads SEHNR; CDR2 reads FQNEAQ (reference sequence). V gave up 1 base and J gave up 3 bases, with 10 bases separating them. The CDR3 spans 15 residues.

There are many counts of this clonotype. This chain uses TRBV4-1 with TRBJ1-3, with TRBD1 as a possible D gene (5 bases). The CDR3 loop spans 13 amino acids. In germline, CDR1 is MGHRA, CDR2 YSYEKL. V was pared by 2 bases and J by 9 bases, with 11 bases between. The CDR3 region is CASSQQGWGTIYF. CDR3 coding DNA: TGCGCCAGCAGCCAACAGGGATGGGGCACCATATATTTT.

This chain joins TRBV7-9 and TRBJ2-3; D gene ambiguous. Germline loops: CDR1 SEHNR, CDR2 FQNEAQ (reference sequence). Trimming removed 0 bases at V and 1 base at J, with 11 bases between. This CDR3 is built from 16 residues. The CDR3 loop is CASSLAHGPGTDTQYF. As DNA, the CDR3 is TGTGCCAGCAGCTTAGCGCACGGCCCTGGCACAGATACGCAGTATTTT.

This clonotype showed up just a few times. The chain joins TRBV30 to TRBJ1-4, with a weak D call TRBD1 (5 bases). Trimming cost V 0 bases and J 3 bases, with 8 bases left between them. Looked up from germline, CDR1 is GTSNPN and CDR2 is SVGIG (reference sequence). This CDR3 is built from 14 residues. The CDR3 sequence is CAWSVGGSNEKLFF. CDR3 nucleotides: TGTGCCTGGAGTGTGGGGGGTTCTAATGAAAAACTGTTTTTT.

The rearrangement links TRBV7-8 to TRBJ1-2; the match to TRBD1 covers 7 bases. The germline V gene encodes CDR1 SGHVS and CDR2 FQNEAQ. The CDR3 has 14 amino acids. Losses at the gene ends were 1 base for V and 2 bases for J; bases not matched to a gene: 1. The chain's CDR3 is CASSLEGANYGYTF. The DNA for the CDR3 is TGTGCCAGCAGCTTAGAGGGGGCCAACTATGGCTACACCTTC.

The V and J genes are TRBV5-1 and TRBJ2-7; 11 bases are a match to TRBD1. V lost 4 bases to trimming and J lost 4 bases; unmatched junction nucleotides: 13. The germline CDR1 and CDR2 sequences are SGHRS and YFSETQ. The CDR3 consists of 17 residues. CDR3 coding DNA: TGCGCCAGCAGCCTATTCGGGACAGGGGGTCATTCTTACGAGCAGTACTTC. The encoded protein is CASSLFGTGGHSYEQYF.

This chain connects TRBV2 to TRBJ2-3; the D gene is possibly TRBD2 (6 bases). CDR3 length: 13 amino acids. Germline V gene data show CDR1 as SNHLY and CDR2 as FYNNEI. Trimming removed 5 bases at V and 6 bases at J, with 12 bases between. The DNA for the CDR3 is TGTGCCAGCAGTTCGACTAGTAGGGATACGCAGTATTTT. This codes for CASSSTSRDTQYF.

About this clonotype: One end of the junction varies from germline; a read error may be responsible. The chain couples TRBV28 to TRBJ1-3; D not certain. CDR3 size: 15 residues. The germline V gene has CDR1 MDHEN and CDR2 SYDVKM. In nucleotides, the CDR3 is TGTGCCAGCAGTTTGTACGGAGAGACTGGAAGCACCATATATTTT. This translates into CASSLYGETGSTIYF.

Comments on this clonotype: At one of its ends the junction is not consistent with the germline gene, which may arise from a read error. This chain connects TRBV5-4 to TRBJ2-3, with a possible D match to TRBD1 (6 bases). This CDR3 is 15 amino acids long. From germline, CDR1 is SGHNT and CDR2 YYREEE (reference sequence). The CDR3 here is CASSSGDLATDAQYF. CDR3 in DNA: TGTGCCAGCAGTTCAGGGGACCTCGCCACAGATGCGCAGTATTTT.

The rearrangement joins TRBV2 to TRBJ2-5; D possibly matches TRBD1 or TRBD2 (5 bases each). From germline, CDR1 is SNHLY and CDR2 FYNNEI. Trimming shortened V by 8 bases and J by 6 bases, and 16 bases separated the two germline ends. This CDR3 spans 13 amino acids. The chain's CDR3 is CASSDGDRKTQYF. CDR3 in DNA: TGTGCCAGCTCGGACGGGGACCGTAAGACCCAGTACTTC.

This clonotype was seen ten or more times. The chain has TRBV5-1 and TRBJ2-6; TRBD1 agrees at 12 bases. V trimming: 4 bases; J trimming: 2 bases; junction bases outside the gene matches: 7. In germline, CDR1 is SGHRS, CDR2 YFSETQ. The CDR3 is 18 amino acids. The CDR3 is CASSHLGQGATGANVLTF. In DNA form, the CDR3 reads TGCGCCAGCAGCCACCTGGGACAGGGGGCTACTGGGGCCAACGTCCTGACTTTC.

This clonotype came up many times. This CDR3 is CASNRGPYEQYF. In DNA, the CDR3 is TGTGCCAGCAACAGGGGGCCCTACGAGCAGTACTTC. The rearrangement joins TRBV5-5 to TRBJ2-7; TRBD1 agrees at 9 bases. The CDR3 totals 12 residues. The V and J ends lost 6 bases and 2 bases, in that order; junction bases with no gene match: 0. The germline gives CDR1 SGHKS, CDR2 YYEKEE (reference sequence).

This clonotype was observed at least ten times. The chain joins TRBV20-1 to TRBJ2-5, with 9 bases lining up with TRBD2. Per germline, CDR1 DFQATT and CDR2 SNEGSKA (reference sequence). The V and J ends lost 3 bases and 5 bases, in that order; junction bases with no gene match: 4. The CDR3 has 13 residues. This CDR3 reads CSARVAGVETQYF. CDR3 nucleotides: TGCAGTGCTAGGGTAGCGGGAGTTGAGACCCAGTACTTC.

This clonotype was detected ten times or more. J is TRBJ1-5 and V is TRBV20-1, with TRBD1 matching over 7 bases. The CDR3 extends over 13 amino acids. Germline V gene sequence: CDR1 DFQATT, CDR2 SNEGSKA (reference sequence). V was pared by 6 bases and J by 7 bases, with 9 bases of the junction left unmatched. DNA of the CDR3: TGCAGTGCCGAACAGGGGAGGTGGCAGCCCCAGCATTTT. Amino acids: CSAEQGRWQPQHF.

This clonotype was seen more than once but under ten times. This rearrangement joins TRBV7-9 to TRBJ2-3; 11 bases fit TRBD2. Trimming took 8 bases from V and 3 from J; bases not matched to a gene: 7. This CDR3 has 15 amino acids. Per germline, CDR1 SEHNR and CDR2 FQNEAQ (reference sequence). CDR3 sequence reads: CASQQLAGETDTQYF. Here the CDR3 DNA reads TGTGCCAGCCAACAACTAGCGGGAGAGACAGATACGCAGTATTTT. The complete variable domain, with remaining parts taken from reference TRBV7-9 and TRBJ2-3, reads DTGVSQNPRHKITKRGQNVTFRCDPISEHNRLYWYRQTLGQGPEFLTYFQNEAQLEKSRLLSDRFSAERPKGSFSTLEIQRTEQGDSAMYLCASQQLAGETDTQYFGPGTRLTVL.

V usage is TRBV10-3 and J usage is TRBJ1-1; 8 bases map to TRBD1. The CDR3 length is 14 residues. Per the germline V gene, CDR1 is ENHRY and CDR2 is SYGVKD. With 6 bases clipped from V and 0 bases from J, the junction kept 3 bases outside the gene matches. CDR3 loop: CAIRPTGVNTEAFF. The CDR3 nucleotides read TGTGCCATCAGGCCGACAGGGGTGAACACTGAAGCTTTCTTT.

The gene calls are TRBV19 and TRBJ1-2, with unresolved D. CDR1 and CDR2 from the germline V gene are LNHDA and SQIVND (reference sequence). CDR3 size: 13 residues. Trimming took 6 bases from V and 4 from J, leaving 12 bases between them. For the CDR3, the DNA is TGTGCCAGTAGATTGCCAGGACGCTATGGCTACACCTTC. It encodes CASRLPGRYGYTF. Full variable domain (remainder filled in from reference TRBV19 and TRBJ1-2): DGGITQSPKYLFRKEGQNVTLSCEQNLNHDAMYWYRQDPGQGLRLIYYSQIVNDFQKGDIAEGYSVSREKKESFPLTVTSAQKNPTAFYLCASRLPGRYGYTFGSGTRLTVV.

Turning to this clonotype: A clone one base away is much larger, so this may be a read error. The chain combines TRBV7-2 with TRBJ2-2; 12 bases agree with TRBD2. CDR3 length: 20 residues. In germline, CDR1 is SGHTA, CDR2 FQGNSA. This CDR3 reads CASSRRAGTSGFGTTGEPFF. The DNA for the CDR3 is TGTGCCAGCAGCCGAAGAGCCGGGACTAGCGGGTTTGGAACCACCGGGGAGCCGTTTTTT.

This chain joins TRBV2 and TRBJ2-2, with a weak D call TRBD2 (6 bases). The CDR3 contains 14 residues. The germline V and J ends were trimmed by 7 bases and 1 base, with 10 bases remaining between them. Per germline, CDR1 SNHLY and CDR2 FYNNEI. This CDR3 reads CASMASENTGELFF. DNA for the CDR3: TGTGCCAGCATGGCTAGCGAGAACACCGGGGAGCTGTTTTTT.

By share, this clonotype counts as medium-sized. The chain couples TRBV12-3 or TRBV12-4 to TRBJ1-1, with D perhaps matching TRBD1 (5 bases). Trimming removed 6 bases at V and 2 bases at J, with 10 bases between. The CDR3 covers 13 residues. The CDR3 DNA is TGTGCCAGCAGCTTGGGACCTAACACTGAAGCTTTCTTT. Residues: CASSLGPNTEAFF.